Here is one TCR beta chain with its context. Some clones are missing from TCRdb's copy, which holds only in-frame ones; the method was immunoSEQ multiplex PCR. The repertoire holds hundreds of thousands of clones, with more than 80% as singletons. The data are from a study of blood T cell repertoires in COVID-19. Unmatched junction bases numbered 4, after V lost 3 bases and J lost 2 bases. This CDR3 spans 14 amino acids. Germline lookup yields CDR1 DFQATT and CDR2 SNEGSKA (reference sequence). The rearrangement uses TRBV20-1 and TRBJ2-7; 10 bases match TRBD2. The sample comprised PBMCs or T cells enriched from blood (not recorded which). The sequence derives from a man aged 30-40 years who had recovered from COVID-19. The CDR3 coding sequence is TGCAGTGCTAGTGTACTAGCGGGAACCTACGAGCAGTACTTC. Translating it yields CSASVLAGTYEQYF.